This T cell receptor (beta chain) appears in the sequencing data of a study of blood T cell repertoires in COVID-19. Unmatched junction bases numbered 11, after V lost 0 bases and J lost 5 bases. In germline, CDR1 is LNHNV, CDR2 YYDKDF (reference sequence). There are 17 residues in the CDR3. Measured with immunoSEQ multiplex PCR; TCRdb has only the in-frame clones, and not every one. The data show under 300,000 clones, more than 65% seen once. Specimen: peripheral blood. The source of this sequence is a woman in her thirties or forties with active or convalescent COVID-19. The rearrangement joins TRBV15 to TRBJ2-7, with TRBD1 matching 9 bases. CDR3 sequence: CATSRDLWGQGKHEQYF. DNA for the CDR3: TGTGCCACCAGCAGAGATCTTTGGGGACAGGGAAAACACGAGCAGTACTTC. Looking up the rest from reference TRBV15 and TRBJ2-7 gives the full variable domain: DAMVIQNPRYQVTQFGKPVTLSCSQTLNHNVMYWYQQKSSQAPKLLFHYYDKDFNNEADTPDNFQSRRPNTSFCFLDIRSPGLGDTAMYLCATSRDLWGQGKHEQYFGPGTRLTVT.